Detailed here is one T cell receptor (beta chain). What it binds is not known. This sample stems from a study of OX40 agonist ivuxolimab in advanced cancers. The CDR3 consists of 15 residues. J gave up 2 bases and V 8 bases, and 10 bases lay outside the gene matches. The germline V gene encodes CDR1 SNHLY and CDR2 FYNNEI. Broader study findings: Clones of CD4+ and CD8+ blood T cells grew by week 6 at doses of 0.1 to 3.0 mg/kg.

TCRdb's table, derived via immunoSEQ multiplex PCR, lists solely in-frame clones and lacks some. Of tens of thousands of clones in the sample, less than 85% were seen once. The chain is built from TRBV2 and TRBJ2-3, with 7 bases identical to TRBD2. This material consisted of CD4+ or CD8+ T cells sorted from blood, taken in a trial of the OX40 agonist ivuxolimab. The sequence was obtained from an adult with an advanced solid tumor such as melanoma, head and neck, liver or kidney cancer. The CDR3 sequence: CASSPGAGFTDTQYF. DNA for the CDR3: TGTGCCAGCTCCCCTGGAGCGGGGTTCACAGATACGCAGTATTTT.